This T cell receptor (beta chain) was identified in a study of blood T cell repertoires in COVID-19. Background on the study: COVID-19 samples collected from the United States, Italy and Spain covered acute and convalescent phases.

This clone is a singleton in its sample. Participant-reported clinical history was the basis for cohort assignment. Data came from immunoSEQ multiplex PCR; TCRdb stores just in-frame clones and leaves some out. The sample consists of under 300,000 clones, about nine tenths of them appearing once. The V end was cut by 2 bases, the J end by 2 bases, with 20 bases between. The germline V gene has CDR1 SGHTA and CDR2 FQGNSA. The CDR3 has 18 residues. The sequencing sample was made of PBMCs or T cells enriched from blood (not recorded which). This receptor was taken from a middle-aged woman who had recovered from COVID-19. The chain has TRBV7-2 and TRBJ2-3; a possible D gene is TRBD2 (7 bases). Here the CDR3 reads CASSLRWARGADTDTQYF. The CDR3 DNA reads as TGTGCCAGCAGCTTAAGGTGGGCTCGGGGGGCGGACACAGATACGCAGTATTTT. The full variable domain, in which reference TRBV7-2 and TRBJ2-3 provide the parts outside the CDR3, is GAGVSQSPSNKVTEKGKDVELRCDPISGHTALYWYRQSLGQGLEFLIYFQGNSAPDKSGLPSDRFSAERTGGSVSTLTIQRTQQEDSAVYLCASSLRWARGADTDTQYFGPGTRLTVL.